Shown below are 30 T cell receptor beta chains from a single sample sequenced in a study of T-cell reconstitution after alpha-beta-depleted transplantation in children. It was with unique molecular identifiers that the TCRbeta library was prepared. TCRdb ran MiXCR on the PCR reads and lists one entry per CDR3 protein. The sample lists about 580,000 distinct CDR3 sequences, 23% seen once, with around an eighth in the top ten. Sequencing used PBMCs, mostly from graft donor cells, obtained 360 days after TCRalphabeta/CD19-depleted stem cell transplant. All receptors come from a boy under two years old who had a stem cell transplant for acute myeloid leukemia, so the T cells may come from the graft donor.

V gene TRBV4-1 combines with J gene TRBJ2-1, with TRBD2 matching over 13 bases. Germline-derived CDR1 and CDR2 are MGHRA and YSYEKL. This CDR3 region has 19 residues. V lost 5 bases to trimming and J lost 0 bases; unmatched junction nucleotides: 10. The CDR3 loop reads CASSDAGTSGVSSYNEQFF. DNA of the CDR3: TGCGCCAGCAGCGACGCCGGGACTAGCGGGGTAAGCTCCTACAATGAGCAGTTCTTC.

This clonotype occurred a few times. The CDR3 bases are TGTGCCAGCAGTTTGATCCTCCAGGGTGAAAAACTGTTTTTT. As protein: CASSLILQGEKLFF. V gene TRBV12-3 or TRBV12-4 combines with J gene TRBJ1-4, with D tentatively TRBD1 (5 bases). The CDR3 is 14 amino acids. Between the trimmed V and J ends, which lost 3 bases and 7 bases, there was a span of 12 bases.

The table lists this clonotype with a few counts. This chain uses TRBV5-1 with TRBJ2-3; D is possibly TRBD2 (7 bases). Germline CDR1 reads SGHRS; CDR2 reads YFSETQ. This CDR3 contains 15 residues. Trimming cost V 0 bases and J 6 bases, with 14 bases left between them. The DNA for the CDR3 is TGCGCCAGCAGCTTGGAAGGGGGGGCGGTGGATACGCAGTATTTT. Protein sequence: CASSLEGGAVDTQYF.

The chain is built from TRBV4-3 and TRBJ2-1, with 9 nucleotides matching TRBD1. Germline lookup yields CDR1 LGHNA and CDR2 YSLEER. Trimming took 0 bases from V and 9 from J; bases not matched to a gene: 15. This CDR3 has 18 amino acids. This CDR3 is CASSQEGGWDRAPGEQFF. The CDR3 nucleotides read TGCGCCAGCAGCCAAGAAGGCGGGTGGGACAGGGCCCCTGGTGAGCAGTTCTTC.

V gene TRBV10-2 combines with J gene TRBJ2-7; TRBD2 matches 8 bases. Germline CDR1 is WSHSY and CDR2 is SAAADI. V lost 2 bases and J lost 2; bases outside the gene matches: 5. There are 15 residues in the CDR3. CDR3 sequence reads: CASSERRGGPYEQYF. CDR3 nucleotides: TGCGCCAGCAGTGAGAGGCGCGGGGGGCCCTACGAGCAGTACTTC.

The rearrangement links TRBV4-3 to TRBJ2-2; D gene unclear. The length of the CDR3 is 14 residues. The germline V gene has CDR1 LGHNA and CDR2 YSLEER. Trimming removed 4 bases at V and 8 bases at J, with 14 bases between. CDR3 sequence: CASSPLLLEGELFF. In DNA, the CDR3 is TGCGCCAGCAGCCCCCTACTCTTGGAGGGGGAGCTGTTTTTT.

This clonotype was counted ten times or more. The chain employs TRBV5-5 and TRBJ2-7; D may be TRBD1 (8 bases). Deletions cut 3 bases from V and 6 bases from J, with 22 bases between. The CDR3 runs 16 residues. Germline V lookup: CDR1 SGHKS, CDR2 YYEKEE (reference sequence). The CDR3 protein is CASSWEGRQGFTEQYV. CDR3 DNA sequence: TGTGCCAGCAGCTGGGAGGGGAGACAGGGGTTCACCGAGCAGTACGTC.

This clonotype was observed a handful of times. This chain links TRBV20-1 with TRBJ2-7; possibly TRBD1 for D (5 bases). With 0 bases removed from V and 3 bases from J, the gap between germline ends came to 9 bases. Germline lookup yields CDR1 DFQATT and CDR2 SNEGSKA (reference sequence). The CDR3 extends over 13 amino acids. The CDR3 DNA reads TGCAGTGCTAGAGATCAGACAGACTACGAGCAGTACTTC. The encoded protein is CSARDQTDYEQYF.

This clonotype has at least ten counts. The V gene is TRBV5-1, the J gene TRBJ2-1; the match to TRBD1 covers 9 bases. V trimming: 4 bases; J trimming: 7 bases; junction bases outside the gene matches: 9. CDR1 and CDR2 (germline): SGHRS, YFSETQ. The CDR3 spans 15 residues. CDR3 DNA: TGCGCCAGCAGCATTGCCGGGACAGGGAGAAATGAGCAGTTCTTC. It is translated as CASSIAGTGRNEQFF.

The sample holds a few counts of this clonotype. V and J are TRBV21-1 and TRBJ2-3; the table's TRBD1 call for D was not verified on the DNA. TRBV21-1 is termed a pseudogene. The CDR3 sequence is 19 residues long. The CDR3 spells CASSAYPIPLRLGTDTQYF. In DNA, the CDR3 is TGTGCCAGCAGCGCCTACCCTATCCCGTTACGACTAGGCACAGATACGCAGTATTTT.

There are a few counts of this clonotype. V and J are TRBV20-1 and TRBJ2-3; D unresolved. The CDR3 is 16 residues long. From germline, CDR1 is DFQATT and CDR2 SNEGSKA (reference sequence). Deletions cut 2 bases from V and 2 bases from J, with 17 bases between. CDR3 in amino acids: CSARNRRLGLTDTQYF. DNA for the CDR3: TGCAGTGCTAGAAATCGGAGACTGGGCCTCACAGATACGCAGTATTTT.

This clonotype was recorded many times. The chain joins TRBV4-1 to TRBJ2-4; D is uncertain. Trimming pared 1 base from V and 2 bases from J, leaving 9 bases between. This CDR3 has 15 amino acids. CDR1 and CDR2 (germline): MGHRA, YSYEKL. CDR3 nucleotide sequence: TGCGCCAGCAGCCAAGGTGTGCCCTCCAAAAACATTCAGTACTTC. It specifies CASSQGVPSKNIQYF.

Many counts were recorded for this clonotype. V usage is TRBV12-3 or TRBV12-4 and J usage is TRBJ2-1; D may be TRBD2 (6 bases). The CDR3 length is 15 residues. V lost 1 base, J lost 9 bases, and 16 bases lay in between. The CDR3 sequence: CASSLGVGTLTEQFF. The CDR3 DNA reads TGTGCCAGCAGTTTAGGGGTTGGGACTCTCACTGAGCAGTTCTTC.

There are a few counts of this clonotype. The chain couples TRBV6-5 to TRBJ2-5; possibly TRBD1 or TRBD2 for D (5 bases each). The V gene lost 2 bases and the J gene lost 5 bases, with 12 bases spanning the gap. The CDR3 is 14 residues long. Germline CDR1 MNHEY, CDR2 SVGAGI. The CDR3 sequence: CASSYGAGHETQYF. The CDR3 DNA reads as TGTGCCAGCAGTTACGGGGCGGGCCACGAGACCCAGTACTTC.

The chain links TRBV12-3 or TRBV12-4 to TRBJ2-1; possible D gene TRBD1, 5 bases. This CDR3 region has 17 residues. Deletions cut 3 bases from V and 3 bases from J, with 18 bases between. This CDR3 reads CASSFRGTRSNYNEQFF. CDR3 nucleotide sequence: TGTGCCAGCAGTTTTAGGGGCACCCGCTCCAACTACAATGAGCAGTTCTTC.

The chain employs TRBV3-1 and TRBJ2-1; TRBD2 aligns across 12 bases. V shed 4 bases and J 8 bases; nucleotides not matched to a gene: 6. The germline CDR1 and CDR2 sequences are LGHDT and YNNKEL (reference sequence). The CDR3 is made up of 15 amino acids. CDR3 sequence reads: CASSPRLAGVDEQFF. CDR3 coding DNA: TGTGCCAGCAGCCCCAGACTAGCGGGAGTAGATGAGCAGTTCTTC.

V and J are TRBV20-1 and TRBJ1-5; TRBD1 agrees at 9 bases. Per germline, CDR1 DFQATT and CDR2 SNEGSKA (reference sequence). V shed 5 bases, J shed 5 bases, and the junction held 7 bases outside the gene matches. The CDR3 consists of 14 residues. Written as DNA, the CDR3 is TGCAGTGCTCTGACAGGGGGGCTTTATCAGCCCCAGCATTTT. It is translated as CSALTGGLYQPQHF.

The chain has TRBV12-3 or TRBV12-4 and TRBJ2-2; D not certain. This CDR3 contains 14 residues. With 3 bases removed from V and 4 bases from J, the gap between germline ends came to 9 bases. CDR3 coding DNA: TGTGCCAGCAGTTTGAGTCAAATCACCGGGGAGCTGTTTTTT. Encoded protein: CASSLSQITGELFF.

CDR3 sequence (DNA): TGTGCCAGCAGGGCCGGAGGGGGACTAGCGGACATGAAACTCTACAATGAGCAGTTCTTC. This codes for CASRAGGGLADMKLYNEQFF. The rearrangement uses TRBV6-2 or TRBV6-3 and TRBJ2-1; TRBD2 matches at 11 bases. Unmatched junction bases numbered 19, after V lost 6 bases and J lost 3 bases. Germline assignment: CDR1 MNHEY and CDR2 SVGEGT. CDR3 length: 20 amino acids.

This clonotype was detected a few times. The chain has TRBV20-1 and TRBJ1-4; TRBD1 might be the D (6 bases). The CDR3 extends over 14 amino acids. Germline V gene data show CDR1 as DFQATT and CDR2 as SNEGSKA (reference sequence). V lost 6 bases and J 6 bases, leaving 17 bases between the germline ends. The CDR3 loop reads CSAIRLGADEKLFF. The CDR3 nucleotides are TGCAGTGCCATAAGGCTGGGGGCAGATGAAAAACTGTTTTTT.

V and J are TRBV7-9 and TRBJ2-1; TRBD2 agrees at 7 bases. V trimming: 4 bases; J trimming: 8 bases; junction bases outside the gene matches: 8. This CDR3 contains 14 residues. Per germline, CDR1 SEHNR and CDR2 FQNEAQ (reference sequence). The CDR3 bases are TGTGCCAGCAGCTCCCTCCGGACTAGTCATGAGCAGTTCTTC. Translated, it gives CASSSLRTSHEQFF.

V is TRBV4-3 and J is TRBJ1-1; 10 bases match TRBD1. CDR1 is LGHNA, CDR2 YSLEER, per germline. This CDR3 is 13 amino acids long. With V trimmed by 1 base and J by 7 bases, 0 bases remained unmatched. CDR3 loop: CASSQGDRGEAFF. CDR3 nucleotides: TGCGCCAGCAGCCAAGGGGACAGGGGTGAAGCTTTCTTT.

This clonotype has a count of ten or more. V usage is TRBV27 and J usage is TRBJ2-6; D is undetermined. CDR3 length: 17 amino acids. Per the germline V gene, CDR1 is MNHEY and CDR2 is SMNVEV (reference sequence). The V gene lost 4 bases and the J gene lost 0 bases, with 13 bases spanning the gap. The DNA of the CDR3 is TGTGCCAGCAGTTATCTCTCCGACACCTCTGGGGCCAACGTCCTGACTTTC. Amino acid sequence: CASSYLSDTSGANVLTF. The whole variable domain, filled in from reference TRBV27 and TRBJ2-6, reads EAQVTQNPRYLITVTGKKLTVTCSQNMNHEYMSWYRQDPGLGLRQIYYSMNVEVTDKGDVPEGYKVSRKEKRNFPLILESPSPNQTSLYFCASSYLSDTSGANVLTFGAGSRLTVL.

The rearrangement uses TRBV20-1 and TRBJ1-1; D remains unclear. CDR1 is DFQATT, CDR2 SNEGSKA, per germline (reference sequence). The CDR3 is 12 residues long. Trimming left V 5 bases short and J 3 bases short, with 10 bases between. The DNA of the CDR3 is TGCAGTGCTCCGAGGGCTTACACTGAAGCTTTCTTT. Its protein is CSAPRAYTEAFF.

The gene calls are TRBV10-3 and TRBJ2-2; D is ambiguous. Germline loops: CDR1 ENHRY, CDR2 SYGVKD. Trimming took off 0 bases at V and 6 bases at J, with 5 bases between the two ends. The CDR3 consists of 13 residues. Written as DNA, the CDR3 is TGTGCCATCAGTGAGTCAGGAGCCGGGGAGCTGTTTTTT. Translation gives CAISESGAGELFF.

In its sample, this clonotype was seen many times. The rearrangement links TRBV12-3 or TRBV12-4 to TRBJ2-3; D is undetermined. The CDR3 has 14 amino acids. V was shortened by 6 bases and J by 4 bases, with 14 bases between the two germline ends. CDR3 loop: CASSAPMHSDTQYF. In DNA form, the CDR3 reads TGTGCCAGCAGCGCCCCCATGCACTCAGATACGCAGTATTTT.

This clonotype was counted only a few times. V gene TRBV21-1 combines with J gene TRBJ2-7; the table calls TRBD2, which could not be checked here. TRBV21-1 is a pseudogene. The CDR3 runs to 15 residues. The CDR3, as DNA: TGTGCCAGCAGCCCTAGCGAAGGGAACAACTACGAGCAGTACGTC. As protein: CASSPSEGNNYEQYV.

This clonotype was counted at least ten times. The J gene is TRBJ2-3, the V gene TRBV15; 11 bases agree with TRBD2. The CDR3 sequence is 17 residues long. Trimming removed 0 bases from V and 5 bases from J; junction bases left unmatched: 7. Looked up from germline, CDR1 is LNHNV and CDR2 is YYDKDF (reference sequence). CDR3 coding DNA: TGTGCCACCAGCAGAGATCGGCCTAGCGGGGGGTTAGATACGCAGTATTTT. Translated, it gives CATSRDRPSGGLDTQYF.

The sample holds many counts of this clonotype. The gene calls are TRBV29-1 and TRBJ1-1; maybe TRBD1 (6 bases). Per the germline V gene, CDR1 is SQVTM and CDR2 is ANQGSEA. Trimming shortened V by 1 base and J by 6 bases, and 18 bases separated the two germline ends. The length of the CDR3 is 15 residues. CDR3 sequence (DNA): TGCAGCGTTGAAGCGCAGGGGATGGGTATGTCTGAAGCTTTCTTT. It translates to CSVEAQGMGMSEAFF.

This clonotype appeared many times. CDR3 DNA: TGTGCCAGCTCGTCTGGACAGCTTCGCTACGAGCAGTACTTC. This gives the protein CASSSGQLRYEQYF. This chain joins TRBV18 and TRBJ2-7, with D maybe TRBD1 (6 bases). Per the germline V gene, CDR1 is KGHSH and CDR2 is LQKENI. V lost 6 bases and J 3 bases, leaving 15 bases between the germline ends. This CDR3 is built from 14 residues.